Each of the 21 T cell receptor beta chains below was sequenced from the same sample in a study of blood T cells in healthy people across ages. Combining a sample-barcoded 5' primer with a J-beta primer mix, a second PCR ran for about 6 to 12 cycles. TCRdb passed the 5' RACE reads through MiXCR, listing each CDR3 protein once. The sample lists 1.4 million to 1.5 million distinct CDR3 sequences; approximately 42% were seen once. Sequenced: blood. All receptors come from a woman aged 18-29 years in good health.

This clonotype was counted a few times. V usage is TRBV5-5 and J usage is TRBJ1-1; D unresolved. This CDR3 spans 13 amino acids. Germline CDR1 reads SGHKS; CDR2 reads YYEKEE (reference sequence). The V and J ends lost 4 bases and 1 base respectively, with 8 bases between them. CDR3 residues: CASSRTRNTEAFF. The CDR3 nucleotides read TGTGCCAGCAGCAGAACCCGGAACACTGAAGCTTTCTTT.

The chain has TRBV15 and TRBJ2-5; 10 bases map to TRBD2. Germline loops: CDR1 LNHNV, CDR2 YYDKDF (reference sequence). CDR3 size: 18 residues. The J segment lost 0 bases and the V segment lost 1 base, leaving 8 bases of the junction unmatched. CDR3 loop: CATSRGLAGEIYQETQYF. CDR3 in DNA: TGTGCCACCAGCAGAGGTCTAGCGGGAGAGATTTACCAAGAGACCCAGTACTTC.

This clonotype was observed a single time. This sequence joins TRBV5-5 and TRBJ2-7; 9 bases agree with TRBD2. Germline values: CDR1 SGHKS, CDR2 YYEKEE (reference sequence). V trimming: 0 bases; J trimming: 3 bases; junction bases outside the gene matches: 7. The CDR3 has 16 amino acids. CDR3 amino acids: CASSLVWVSGSYEQYF. In nucleotides, the CDR3 is TGTGCCAGCAGCTTGGTGTGGGTTAGCGGGAGCTACGAGCAGTACTTC. The whole variable domain, remainder taken from reference TRBV5-5 and TRBJ2-7, is DAGVTQSPTHLIKTRGQQVTLRCSPISGHKSVSWYQQVLGQGPQFIFQYYEKEERGRGNFPDRFSARQFPNYSSELNVNALLLGDSALYLCASSLVWVSGSYEQYFGPGTRLTVT.

This clonotype has more than one count but fewer than ten. V is TRBV12-3 or TRBV12-4 and J is TRBJ1-1; tentatively, D is TRBD1 (5 bases). Trimming cost V 10 bases and J 4 bases, with 16 bases left between them. This CDR3 spans 13 amino acids. The CDR3 loop reads CAITPGQGTEAFF. As DNA, the CDR3 is TGTGCCATCACTCCGGGGCAGGGCACTGAAGCTTTCTTT.

This clonotype was found a few times. V and J are TRBV5-1 and TRBJ2-1; the D gene is possibly TRBD1 (6 bases). Between the trimmed V and J ends, which lost 4 bases and 5 bases, there was a span of 13 bases. Germline lookup yields CDR1 SGHRS and CDR2 YFSETQ. The CDR3 totals 14 residues. The CDR3 region is CASSLGGQNNEQFF. The CDR3 nucleotides are TGCGCCAGCAGCCTAGGCGGACAGAACAATGAGCAGTTCTTC.

The CDR3 loop is CASSWGTGENTEAFF. CDR3 sequence (DNA): TGCGCCAGCAGCTGGGGGACAGGGGAGAACACTGAAGCTTTCTTT. V gene TRBV5-1 combines with J gene TRBJ1-1; 10 nucleotides match TRBD1. V lost 3 bases to trimming and J lost 1 base; unmatched junction nucleotides: 3. The CDR3 runs 15 residues. Looked up from germline, CDR1 is SGHRS and CDR2 is YFSETQ.

The genes are TRBV20-1 and TRBJ2-7; tentatively, D is TRBD2 (6 bases). The V end was cut by 3 bases, the J end by 0 bases, with 9 bases between. CDR1 DFQATT and CDR2 SNEGSKA come from the germline V gene (reference sequence). The CDR3 contains 13 residues. CDR3 sequence: CSASPGSSYEQYF. In nucleotides, the CDR3 is TGCAGTGCTAGCCCCGGGAGCTCCTACGAGCAGTACTTC.

The V call is TRBV3-1, the J call TRBJ1-2; maybe TRBD1 (5 bases). V lost 2 bases and J 2 bases, leaving 12 bases between the germline ends. The CDR3 runs 15 residues. Germline V CDR1 and CDR2: LGHDT, YNNKEL (reference sequence). The CDR3 coding sequence is TGTGCCAGCAGCCAACTTGCGGGGGGGAACTATGGCTACACCTTC. Its protein is CASSQLAGGNYGYTF. Using reference TRBV3-1 and TRBJ1-2 for the parts outside the CDR3, the full variable domain is DTAVSQTPKYLVTQMGNDKSIKCEQNLGHDTMYWYKQDSKKFLKIMFSYNNKELIINETVPNRFSPKSPDKAHLNLHINSLELGDSAVYFCASSQLAGGNYGYTFGSGTRLTVV.

The chain couples TRBV28 to TRBJ2-5, with 9 bases matching TRBD1. The end of the DNA aligns better with TRBJ2-7, so the J call may be wrong. The CDR3 loop spans 16 amino acids. CDR1 is MDHEN, CDR2 SYDVKM, per germline. The CDR3, as DNA: TGTGCCAGCAGTTTAATAGAAGGGACAGGGCGAGACGAGCAGTACTTC. Its translation is CASSLIEGTGRDEQYF.

V and J are TRBV20-1 and TRBJ2-7; TRBD2 might be the D (5 bases). The CDR3 is 15 residues long. CDR1 is DFQATT and CDR2 is SNEGSKA in the germline V gene (reference sequence). Trimming removed 5 bases from V and 1 base from J, with 18 bases in between. The CDR3 DNA reads TGCAGTGCTCTAAAGGTGGAGCGCGGGTCCTACGAGCAGTACTTC. Its protein is CSALKVERGSYEQYF.

The CDR3 bases are TGTGCCAGCAGCTTAGGTTCACAGGGGGGCTATAGCAATCAGCCCCAGCATTTT. It is translated as CASSLGSQGGYSNQPQHF. This chain connects TRBV7-9 to TRBJ1-5, with 8 bases aligning to TRBD1. Germline CDR1 SEHNR, CDR2 FQNEAQ (reference sequence). The CDR3 contains 18 residues. J lost 0 bases, V lost 1 base, and 8 bases had no gene match.

This clonotype was counted a few times. The chain couples TRBV7-9 to TRBJ2-6; 7 bases are shared with TRBD1. CDR1 is SEHNR and CDR2 is FQNEAQ in the germline V gene (reference sequence). V dropped 3 bases and J dropped 2; count of bases not matched to a gene: 1. The CDR3 sequence is 15 residues long. In DNA, the CDR3 is TGTGCCAGCAGCTTCGACAGGGCTGGGGCCAACGTCCTGACTTTC. Protein product: CASSFDRAGANVLTF. The variable domain in full, completed from reference TRBV7-9 and TRBJ2-6, reads DTGVSQNPRHKITKRGQNVTFRCDPISEHNRLYWYRQTLGQGPEFLTYFQNEAQLEKSRLLSDRFSAERPKGSFSTLEIQRTEQGDSAMYLCASSFDRAGANVLTFGAGSRLTVL.

J is TRBJ2-7 and V is TRBV6-2 or TRBV6-3; 10 nucleotides line up with TRBD2. The V and J ends lost 10 bases and 5 bases, in that order; junction bases with no gene match: 2. The CDR3 contains 11 residues. From germline, CDR1 is MNHEY and CDR2 SVGEGT. The CDR3 protein is CATGTSDEQYF. CDR3 bases: TGTGCCACGGGGACTAGCGACGAGCAGTACTTC.

The chain recombines TRBV5-1 with TRBJ1-2; tentative D call: TRBD1 (6 bases). The CDR3 length is 13 residues. With 7 bases removed from V and 4 bases from J, the gap between germline ends came to 14 bases. The germline V gene has CDR1 SGHRS and CDR2 YFSETQ. The chain's CDR3 is CASSTQGGYGYTF. The CDR3, as DNA: TGCGCCAGCTCCACACAGGGTGGCTATGGCTACACCTTC.

This clonotype came up once. The CDR3 nucleotides read TGTGCCAGCAGTTACGCATCCCCAGGGAGGGATACGCAGTATTTT. Protein sequence: CASSYASPGRDTQYF. The rearrangement links TRBV6-2 or TRBV6-3 to TRBJ2-3; maybe TRBD2 (6 bases). CDR3 size: 15 residues. In germline, CDR1 is MNHEY, CDR2 SVGEGT. Between the trimmed V and J ends, which lost 2 bases and 6 bases, there was a span of 15 bases.

The rearrangement joins TRBV20-1 to TRBJ2-5; no definite D call. Germline values: CDR1 DFQATT, CDR2 SNEGSKA (reference sequence). The CDR3 sequence is 12 residues long. Trimming removed 1 base from V and 5 bases from J, with 8 bases in between. As DNA, the CDR3 is TGCAGTGCTAGAGGGCAGCCGGAGACCCAGTACTTC. Translation gives CSARGQPETQYF.

This chain joins TRBV28 and TRBJ2-5; a weak D match, TRBD1 (6 bases). TRBJ2-1 explains the end of the DNA better; the J call may be wrong. CDR1 and CDR2 from the germline V gene are MDHEN and SYDVKM. The CDR3 consists of 14 residues. The DNA of the CDR3 is TGTGCCAGCAGTTCCGGGACAACCCAAGAGACCCAGTTCTTC. Amino acids: CASSSGTTQETQFF.

Only a few counts were recorded for this clonotype. V usage is TRBV12-3 or TRBV12-4 and J usage is TRBJ2-7, with D perhaps TRBD2 (5 bases). The CDR3 covers 12 residues. The V gene lost 7 bases and the J gene lost 1 base, with 8 bases spanning the gap. In nucleotides, the CDR3 is TGTGCCAGCACCGGGGAGTCCTACGAGCAGTACTTC. Translated: CASTGESYEQYF.

This clonotype was seen only a few times. The V and J genes are TRBV20-1 and TRBJ2-3, with TRBD2 identical over 11 bases. The CDR3 sequence is 16 residues long. J lost 0 bases, V lost 8 bases, and 10 bases had no gene match. Per germline, CDR1 DFQATT and CDR2 SNEGSKA (reference sequence). CDR3: CSTPGLAVSSTDTQYF. In nucleotides, the CDR3 is TGCAGTACACCGGGACTAGCGGTTTCTAGCACAGATACGCAGTATTTT.

The CDR3 DNA is TGTGCCAGCTCACCACAGGGGGCTGGGATGAACACTGAAGCTTTCTTT. Its translation is CASSPQGAGMNTEAFF. The chain employs TRBV18 and TRBJ1-1, with TRBD1 matching 7 bases. In germline, CDR1 is KGHSH, CDR2 LQKENI. CDR3 length: 16 amino acids. Trimming cost V 1 base and J 0 bases; bases outside gene matches: 5. Complete variable domain (other parts from reference TRBV18 and TRBJ1-1): NAGVMQNPRHLVRRRGQEARLRCSPMKGHSHVYWYRQLPEEGLKFMVYLQKENIIDESGMPKERFSAEFPKEGPSILRIQQVVRGDSAAYFCASSPQGAGMNTEAFFGQGTRLTVV.

The V gene is TRBV5-1, the J gene TRBJ1-4; 9 bases are shared with TRBD1. V lost 4 bases, J lost 3 bases, and 4 bases stayed unmatched. Germline CDR1 SGHRS, CDR2 YFSETQ. This CDR3 has 15 amino acids. CDR3 in DNA: TGCGCCAGCAGCAGGACAGGGGATTCTAATGAAAAACTGTTTTTT. Residues: CASSRTGDSNEKLFF.